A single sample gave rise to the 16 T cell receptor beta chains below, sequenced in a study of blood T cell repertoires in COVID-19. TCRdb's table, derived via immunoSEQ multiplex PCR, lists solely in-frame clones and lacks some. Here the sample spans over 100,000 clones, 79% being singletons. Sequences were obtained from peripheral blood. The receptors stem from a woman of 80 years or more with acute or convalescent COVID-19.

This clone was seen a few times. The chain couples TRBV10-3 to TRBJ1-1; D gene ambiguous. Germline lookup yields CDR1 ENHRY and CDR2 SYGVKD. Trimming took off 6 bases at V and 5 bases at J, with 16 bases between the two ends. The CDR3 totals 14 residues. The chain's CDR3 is CAISGNLGSTEAFF. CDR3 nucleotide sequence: TGTGCCATCAGCGGGAATCTGGGATCGACTGAAGCTTTCTTT.

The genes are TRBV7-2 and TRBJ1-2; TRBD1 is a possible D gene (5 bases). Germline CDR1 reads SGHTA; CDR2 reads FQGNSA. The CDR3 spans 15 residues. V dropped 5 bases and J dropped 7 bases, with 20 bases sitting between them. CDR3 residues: CASSGGTVGTFGYTF. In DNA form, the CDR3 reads TGTGCCAGCAGCGGAGGGACTGTAGGAACCTTTGGCTACACCTTC.

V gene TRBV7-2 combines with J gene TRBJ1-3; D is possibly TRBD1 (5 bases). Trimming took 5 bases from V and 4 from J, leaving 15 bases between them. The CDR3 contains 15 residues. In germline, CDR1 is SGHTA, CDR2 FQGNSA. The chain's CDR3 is CASSPGLTEGNTIYF. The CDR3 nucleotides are TGTGCCAGCAGCCCGGGACTGACAGAGGGAAACACCATATATTTT.

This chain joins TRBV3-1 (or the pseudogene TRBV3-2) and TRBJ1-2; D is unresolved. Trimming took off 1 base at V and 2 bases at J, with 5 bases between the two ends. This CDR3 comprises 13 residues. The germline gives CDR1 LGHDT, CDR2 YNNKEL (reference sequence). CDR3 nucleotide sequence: TGTGCCAGCAGCCAAGTCGGGAACTATGGCTACACCTTC. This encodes CASSQVGNYGYTF.

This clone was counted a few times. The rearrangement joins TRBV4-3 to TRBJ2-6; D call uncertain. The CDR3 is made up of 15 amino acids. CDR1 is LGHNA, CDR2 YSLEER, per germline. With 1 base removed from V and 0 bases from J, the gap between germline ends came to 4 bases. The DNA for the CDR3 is TGCGCCAGCAGCCAAGGGGCCTCTGGGGCCAACGTCCTGACTTTC. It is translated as CASSQGASGANVLTF.

In DNA, the CDR3 is TGTGCCAGCAGCTTGGGGATAGGGGCTAGGAATTCACCCCTCCACTTT. This sequence encodes CASSLGIGARNSPLHF. The rearrangement links TRBV7-2 to TRBJ1-6, with a tentative D call TRBD1 (5 bases). V was cut by 3 bases and J by 7 bases, with 16 bases left in between. CDR1 and CDR2 (germline): SGHTA, FQGNSA. There are 16 residues in the CDR3.

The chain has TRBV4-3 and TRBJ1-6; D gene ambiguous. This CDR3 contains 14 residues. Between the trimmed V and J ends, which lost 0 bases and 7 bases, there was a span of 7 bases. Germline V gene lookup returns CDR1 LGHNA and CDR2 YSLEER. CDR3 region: CASSQETENSPLHF. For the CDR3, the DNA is TGCGCCAGCAGCCAAGAAACTGAAAATTCACCCCTCCACTTT.

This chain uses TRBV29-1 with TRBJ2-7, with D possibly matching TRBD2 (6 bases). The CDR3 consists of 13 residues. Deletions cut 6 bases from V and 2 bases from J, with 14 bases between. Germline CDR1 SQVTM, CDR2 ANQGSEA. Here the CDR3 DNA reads TGCAGCGTCGCCCGGGAGACTCCCTACGAGCAGTACTTC. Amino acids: CSVARETPYEQYF.

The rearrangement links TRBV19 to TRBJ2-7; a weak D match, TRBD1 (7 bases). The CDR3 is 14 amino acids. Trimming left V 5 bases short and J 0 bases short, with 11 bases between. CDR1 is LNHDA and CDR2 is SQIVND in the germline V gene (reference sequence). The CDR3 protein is CASSLRGVSYEQYF. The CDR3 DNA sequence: TGTGCCAGTAGTCTCAGGGGGGTCTCCTACGAGCAGTACTTC.

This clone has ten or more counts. The CDR3 loop reads CASSQAQARSPLHF. The CDR3 nucleotides are TGCGCCAGCAGCCAAGCCCAGGCAAGATCACCCCTCCACTTT. The chain has TRBV4-3 and TRBJ1-6, with no clear D. The CDR3 is made up of 14 amino acids. Trimming shortened V by 1 base and J by 10 bases, and 11 bases separated the two germline ends. Per the germline V gene, CDR1 is LGHNA and CDR2 is YSLEER.

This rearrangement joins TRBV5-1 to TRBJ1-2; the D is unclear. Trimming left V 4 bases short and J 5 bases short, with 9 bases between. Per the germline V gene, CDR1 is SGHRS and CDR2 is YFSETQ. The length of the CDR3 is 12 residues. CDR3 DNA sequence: TGCGCCAGCAGCCCTTCGGAGTATGGCTACACCTTC. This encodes CASSPSEYGYTF.

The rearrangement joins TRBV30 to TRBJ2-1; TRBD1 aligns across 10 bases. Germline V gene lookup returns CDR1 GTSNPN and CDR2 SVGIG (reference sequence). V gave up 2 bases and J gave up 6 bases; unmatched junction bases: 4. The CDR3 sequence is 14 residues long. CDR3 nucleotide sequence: TGTGCCTGGAGTCGGGACAGGGGAGGCAATGAGCAGTTCTTC. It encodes CAWSRDRGGNEQFF.

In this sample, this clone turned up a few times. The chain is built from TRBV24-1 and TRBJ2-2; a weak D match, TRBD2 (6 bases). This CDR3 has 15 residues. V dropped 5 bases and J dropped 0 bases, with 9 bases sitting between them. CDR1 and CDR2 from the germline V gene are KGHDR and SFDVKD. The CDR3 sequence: CATSVAGTNTGELFF. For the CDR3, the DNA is TGTGCCACCAGTGTCGCGGGGACGAACACCGGGGAGCTGTTTTTT.

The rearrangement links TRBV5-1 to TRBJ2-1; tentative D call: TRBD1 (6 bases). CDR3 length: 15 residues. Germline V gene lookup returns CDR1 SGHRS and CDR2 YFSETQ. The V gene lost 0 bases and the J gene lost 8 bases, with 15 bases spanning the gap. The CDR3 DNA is TGCGCCAGCAGCTTGGGACAGGTAAATCTCGATGAGCAGTTCTTC. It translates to CASSLGQVNLDEQFF.

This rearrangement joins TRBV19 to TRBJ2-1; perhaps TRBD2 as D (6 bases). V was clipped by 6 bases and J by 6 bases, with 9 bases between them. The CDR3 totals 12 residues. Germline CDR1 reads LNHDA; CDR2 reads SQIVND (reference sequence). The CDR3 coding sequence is TGTGCCAGTAGCCGCGGGACCAATGAGCAGTTCTTC. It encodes CASSRGTNEQFF.

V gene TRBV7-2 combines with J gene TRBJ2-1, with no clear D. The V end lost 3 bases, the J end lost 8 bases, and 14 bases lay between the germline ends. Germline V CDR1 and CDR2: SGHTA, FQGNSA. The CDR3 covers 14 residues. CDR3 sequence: CASSLSRGVDEQFF. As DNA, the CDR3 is TGTGCCAGCAGCTTGTCCCGTGGAGTGGATGAGCAGTTCTTC.